This T cell receptor (beta chain) was recorded in a study of Ad26.COV2.S vaccination and SARS-CoV-2 variants. Study-level findings and limits: The authors reported substantial breadth in spike-specific CD8+ and CD4+ T cell responses after vaccination.

For this clone: What it binds is unknown.

Documented treatment: 15 to 20 received Ad26.COV2.S at low or high dose, single or two shots; about 5 received placebo; per-sample allocation not given. Specimen acquisition occurred on day 63 following the initial vaccine or placebo injection. Repertoires were generated with immunoSEQ multiplex PCR, while TCRdb's copy carries only in-frame clones and drops some. Of hundreds of thousands of clones in the sample, 80% to 90% were seen once. CDR3 length: 17 residues. CDR1 MRHNA and CDR2 SNTAGT come from the germline V gene. V was pared by 5 bases and J by 1 base, with 15 bases between. The receptor's source is a person aged 18-60 years who received the Ad26.COV2.S COVID-19 vaccine or a placebo. The source was peripheral blood, collected in a trial of Ad26.COV2.S vaccine versus placebo. The chain links TRBV6-4 to TRBJ2-6, with D perhaps matching TRBD1 (6 bases). CDR3 nucleotide sequence: TGTGCCAGCAGTCCACAGGGCAAAGGGTCTGGGGCCAACGTCCTGACTTTC. Translated: CASSPQGKGSGANVLTF.